This T cell receptor (beta chain) is from a study of blood T cell repertoires in COVID-19. Study background: Whether acute or convalescent, the COVID-19 samples came from the United States, Italy and Spain.

Germline CDR1 reads LNHDA; CDR2 reads SQIVND (reference sequence). This CDR3 contains 15 residues. The V and J ends lost 3 bases and 4 bases respectively, with 12 bases between them. Original data processing: Reference gene primer amplification gave estimated nucleated cell counts. The table came from immunoSEQ multiplex PCR; TCRdb's copy has only in-frame clones and leaves some out. Clonal size and the V and J genes are those of that table, whereas D and trimming came from the DNA. This table holds roughly 120,000 clones, 87% found once. The sequenced sample consisted of peripheral blood. The rearrangement joins TRBV19 to TRBJ1-4, with D maybe TRBD1 (6 bases). The TCR sequence derives from a human donor in a cohort sampled during active COVID-19. CDR3 DNA sequence: TGTGCCAGTAGTATGTTTGGACAGAGTAATGAAAAACTGTTTTTT. Encoded protein: CASSMFGQSNEKLFF.